The rows below give T cell receptor beta chains drawn from one sample of a study of technical replicates of blood from a few donors. Sequenced by immunoSEQ multiplex PCR; TCRdb stores in-frame clones only, minus some. The sample holds more than 65,000 clones, about 94% seen once. Material for sequencing was T cells isolated from PBMCs. These receptors were collected from a human donor in good health. Both conserved end residues are part of each CDR3. A D gene is named only where the DNA matches it firmly. Not every row has a clone size; where given, it reads once, few, many or a size class.

d_gene	abundance	v_gene	len	j_gene	CDR3aa	CDR3nt
TRBD1	NA	TRBV28	13	TRBJ1-1	CASSETGATEAFF	TGTGCCAGCAGTGAGACAGGGGCCACTGAAGCTTTCTTT
TRBD1	NA	TRBV11-2	15	TRBJ2-3	CASSHRTGSTDTQYF	TGTGCCAGCAGCCACCGGACAGGGAGCACAGATACGCAGTATTTT
NA	NA	TRBV7-2	12	TRBJ2-2	CASSPYTGELFF	TGTGCCAGCAGCCCGTACACCGGGGAGCTGTTTTTT
NA	NA	TRBV10-3	14	TRBJ1-2	CAIMAQGGSYGYTF	TGTGCCATCATGGCACAGGGCGGGAGCTATGGCTACACCTTC
TRBD1	NA	TRBV11-1	15	TRBJ2-3	CASSLKGQGADTQYF	TGTGCCAGCAGCTTAAAGGGACAGGGAGCAGATACGCAGTATTTT
NA	NA	TRBV25-1	15	TRBJ1-1	CASSASEHGGMEAFF	TGTGCCAGCAGCGCAAGTGAACATGGCGGGATGGAAGCTTTCTTT
NA	once	TRBV28	17	TRBJ2-1	CASSITTLGSSYNEQFF	TGTGCCAGCAGCATTACTACACTAGGCAGCTCCTACAATGAGCAGTTCTTC
NA	NA	TRBV9	14	TRBJ1-5	CASGLEDTNQPQHF	TGTGCCAGCGGTTTAGAGGACACTAATCAGCCCCAGCATTTT
NA	NA	TRBV29-1	15	TRBJ1-1	CSVAPGRTLNTEAFF	TGCAGCGTTGCCCCCGGACGGACTCTGAACACTGAAGCTTTCTTT
TRBD1	NA	TRBV9	15	TRBJ1-5	CASSPGDSLNQPQHF	TGTGCCAGCAGCCCGGGGGACAGTCTGAATCAGCCCCAGCATTTT
NA	NA	TRBV27	14	TRBJ1-2	CASTRQAGDHGYTF	TGTGCCAGCACCCGTCAGGCAGGGGATCATGGCTACACCTTC
TRBD1	NA	TRBV27	14	TRBJ2-1	CASSLWGQRNEQFF	TGTGCCAGCAGTTTATGGGGACAGAGGAATGAGCAGTTCTTC
NA	NA	TRBV7-2	11	TRBJ2-7	CASSQFYEQYF	TGTGCCAGCAGCCAATTCTACGAGCAGTACTTC
NA	NA	TRBV30	14	TRBJ2-7	CAWSVTRGKDEQYF	TGTGCCTGGAGTGTCACGAGGGGGAAGGACGAGCAGTACTTC
NA	NA	TRBV6-5	14	TRBJ2-7	CASSYRRLTYEQYF	TGTGCCAGCAGTTACAGGCGGCTAACCTACGAGCAGTACTTC
NA	once	TRBV5-4	16	TRBJ1-1	CASSQPNTGPNTEAFF	TGTGCCAGCAGCCAACCAAATACAGGTCCGAACACTGAAGCTTTCTTT
NA	NA	TRBV6-6	14	TRBJ1-5	CASSYSGGNQPQHF	TGTGCCAGCAGTTACTCAGGGGGTAATCAGCCCCAGCATTTT
NA	NA	TRBV18	13	TRBJ1-1	CASSSQGNTEAFF	TGTGCCAGCTCCTCACAGGGGAACACTGAAGCTTTCTTT
NA	NA	TRBV7-2	12	TRBJ1-1	CASSFMNTEAFF	TGTGCCAGCAGCTTTATGAACACTGAAGCTTTCTTT
NA	NA	TRBV19	13	TRBJ2-5	CASRSQGGETQYF	TGTGCCAGTAGGAGCCAGGGAGGCGAGACCCAGTACTTC
TRBD1	NA	TRBV28	15	TRBJ1-1	CASRQPPGGRPEAFF	TGTGCCAGCAGGCAGCCCCCAGGGGGCCGACCTGAAGCTTTCTTT
NA	NA	TRBV30	12	TRBJ1-1	CAYRGGNTEAFF	TGTGCCTATAGGGGGGGGAACACTGAAGCTTTCTTT
NA	NA	TRBV21-1	17	TRBJ1-2	CASIIRGQGAKKNGYTF	TGTGCCAGCATCATTAGGGGACAGGGGGCGAAGAAAAACGGCTACACCTTC
TRBD1	once	TRBV4-1	17	TRBJ1-4	CASSHRQGFGTNEKLFF	TGCGCCAGCAGCCACAGACAGGGGTTCGGGACTAATGAAAAACTGTTTTTT
TRBD1	NA	TRBV2	15	TRBJ1-1	CASSDPGQGGTEAFF	TGTGCCAGCAGTGACCCTGGACAGGGGGGGACTGAAGCTTTCTTT
NA	NA	TRBV27	15	TRBJ2-5	CASSFGTGRQETQYF	TGTGCCAGCAGTTTCGGCACAGGGAGACAAGAGACCCAGTACTTC
NA	NA	TRBV18	11	TRBJ1-2	CASTEDYGYTF	TGTGCCAGCACGGAGGATTATGGCTACACCTTC
NA	few	TRBV19	11	TRBJ1-4	CASSGNEKLFF	TGTGCCAGTAGCGGGAATGAAAAACTGTTTTTT
NA	NA	TRBV5-8	16	TRBJ1-1	CASSLGTELTNTEAFF	TGTGCCAGCAGCTTGGGGACAGAACTAACGAACACTGAAGCTTTCTTT
NA	NA	TRBV11-3	13	TRBJ2-3	CASSIGGTDTQYF	TGTGCCAGCAGCATAGGAGGGACAGATACGCAGTATTTT
NA	NA	TRBV19	14	TRBJ2-7	CASNSGPSSYEQYF	TGTGCCAGTAACAGCGGGCCAAGCTCCTACGAGCAGTACTTC
TRBD1	NA	TRBV5-1	15	TRBJ1-1	CASSLGDSFNTEAFF	TGCGCCAGCAGCCTGGGGGACAGTTTTAACACTGAAGCTTTCTTT
NA	NA	TRBV10-3	15	TRBJ2-3	CAISEYGEGTDTQYF	TGTGCCATCAGTGAATACGGAGAGGGCACAGATACGCAGTATTTT
NA	once	TRBV19	13	TRBJ2-7	CASSTGEFSEQYF	TGTGCCAGTAGTACGGGAGAATTTAGCGAGCAGTACTTC
NA	NA	TRBV30	14	TRBJ1-3	CAWSVSGSRNTIYF	TGTGCCTGGAGTGTATCGGGGTCTCGAAACACCATATATTTT
NA	once	TRBV19	14	TRBJ2-5	CASSRHGSGETQYF	TGTGCCAGTAGTAGGCACGGTTCGGGGGAGACCCAGTACTTC
TRBD1	NA	TRBV7-9	13	TRBJ1-2	CASSLGTAYGYTF	TGTGCCAGCAGCCTAGGGACAGCCTATGGCTACACCTTC
NA	NA	TRBV5-1	14	TRBJ1-5	CASSLAGQGQPQHF	TGCGCCAGCAGCTTGGCAGGGCAAGGGCAGCCCCAGCATTTT
NA	NA	TRBV29-1	12	TRBJ1-1	CSVSWGGTEAFF	TGCAGCGTCTCATGGGGGGGCACTGAAGCTTTCTTT
TRBD2	NA	TRBV27	15	TRBJ2-7	CASSLTLAGPYEQYF	TGTGCCAGCAGTTTAACGCTAGCGGGGCCCTACGAGCAGTACTTC
NA	NA	TRBV4-1	18	TRBJ2-5	CASSQEIAARGLQETQYF	TGCGCCAGCAGCCAAGAGATCGCGGCAAGGGGTCTCCAAGAGACCCAGTACTTC
TRBD1	NA	TRBV18	15	TRBJ2-7	CASSLAGTDSYEQYF	TGTGCCAGCTCACTAGCCGGGACAGACTCCTACGAGCAGTACTTC
NA	NA	TRBV10-3	15	TRBJ1-4	CAISESNSQNEKLFF	TGTGCCATCAGTGAGTCGAACAGCCAAAATGAAAAACTGTTTTTT
NA	NA	TRBV15	14	TRBJ1-1	CATSREVDRPEAFF	TGTGCCACCAGCAGAGAAGTTGACAGGCCTGAAGCTTTCTTT
NA	NA	TRBV5-1	14	TRBJ1-2	CASSLVTGTYGYTF	TGCGCCAGCAGCTTGGTAACAGGGACCTATGGCTACACCTTC
TRBD1	NA	TRBV9	15	TRBJ2-1	CASSVSGTGNNEQFF	TGTGCCAGCAGCGTGTCCGGGACAGGGAACAATGAGCAGTTCTTC
TRBD2	NA	TRBV9	16	TRBJ2-5	CASSVATSGSRETQYF	TGTGCCAGCAGCGTAGCAACTAGCGGGAGTCGAGAGACCCAGTACTTC
NA	NA	TRBV7-8	15	TRBJ1-5	CASSYGGFGNQPQHF	TGTGCCAGCAGCTACGGCGGGTTTGGGAATCAGCCCCAGCATTTT